At least ten counts were recorded for the clone carrying this TCR beta chain. The antigen is unknown. This specimen belongs to a study of T cells in Graves' hyperthyroidism and ophthalmopathy. The germline gives CDR1 ENHRY, CDR2 SYGVKD. This CDR3 contains 15 residues. V lost 3 bases and J lost 2, with 13 bases in between. Overall study findings and caveats: In simple terms, a model built on 13 V-J features told ophthalmopathy apart from stable hyperthyroidism. Blood also carried most thyroid clonotypes expanded above 0.001.

Recently diagnosed hyperthyroidism of less than 2 months' duration affected patients aged 18 to 65. RNA transcripts were the template for amplifying TCR beta CDR3 regions. An initial round of RT-PCR targeting the TCR CDR3 relied on the HTBI primer set. From the multiplex PCR reads, TCRdb called clonotypes with MiXCR, one entry per CDR3 protein. The sample includes about 360,000 distinct CDR3 sequences, under 15% of them seen just once. The receptor was isolated from a woman aged 18-35 years with Graves' hyperthyroidism. The sample taken for sequencing was blood. The chain couples TRBV10-3 to TRBJ1-1; possible D gene TRBD1, 5 bases. The CDR3 region is CAISDGRGDNTEAFF. The CDR3 DNA reads TGTGCCATCAGTGATGGACGGGGCGACAACACTGAAGCTTTCTTT.